The 22 T cell receptor beta chains in this list originate from one sample, sequenced in a study of vaccination and CD4 T cells after COVID-19. Sequenced with the Oncomine TCR Beta short-read assay was DNA taken from cultured CD4+ T cells. It was cultured CD4+ T cells from which genomic DNA was extracted. TCRdb recomputed calls from the PCR reads with MiXCR, one row per CDR3 protein. The sample includes 12,000 or so distinct CDR3 sequences, 30% to 45% of them seen just once. These receptors have no known antigen. Treatment denoted: roughly ten-day PBMC culture with coronavirus spike peptide pools or control peptides (ViraFEST assay). Unexposed donor CD4+ T cells predated the COVID-19 pandemic, collected 2011-2018. The source material was CD4+ T cells from blood, cultured in vitro. The receptors here all came from a human donor in good health.

This chain uses TRBV28 with TRBJ2-5; possibly TRBD1 for D (6 bases). V gave up 3 bases and J gave up 1 base, with 9 bases separating them. From germline, CDR1 is MDHEN and CDR2 SYDVKM. This CDR3 spans 14 amino acids. CDR3 coding DNA: TGTGCCAGCAGTTTTACAGGGTTCCAAGAGACCCAGTACTTC. Translated: CASSFTGFQETQYF.

This clonotype was detected a few times. The genes are TRBV20-1 and TRBJ1-3; no clear D gene. Trimming removed 3 bases at V and 0 bases at J, with 6 bases between. This CDR3 region has 13 residues. Per germline, CDR1 DFQATT and CDR2 SNEGSKA (reference sequence). CDR3 loop: CSASLASGNTIYF. The CDR3 DNA sequence: TGCAGTGCTAGCTTAGCCTCTGGAAACACCATATATTTT.

The CDR3 sequence: CASSLSGTGGWPQHF. DNA for the CDR3: TGTGCCAGCAGTTTGTCAGGGACAGGGGGCTGGCCCCAGCATTTT. The V gene is TRBV28, the J gene TRBJ1-5; 12 bases agree with TRBD1. The germline V gene has CDR1 MDHEN and CDR2 SYDVKM. The CDR3 is made up of 15 amino acids. Trimming at V came to 3 bases and at J to 9 bases, leaving 6 bases not matched to a gene.

The rearrangement joins TRBV29-1 to TRBJ2-5; TRBD1 might be the D (6 bases). Deletions cut 6 bases from V and 4 bases from J, with 18 bases between. The CDR3 loop spans 14 amino acids. Germline values: CDR1 SQVTM, CDR2 ANQGSEA. The CDR3 sequence: CSVDPQGRRETQYF. CDR3 DNA: TGCAGCGTCGATCCCCAGGGGCGGAGAGAGACCCAGTACTTC.

The V and J genes are TRBV28 and TRBJ1-5, with D uncertain. Trimming took off 7 bases at V and 2 bases at J, with 12 bases between the two ends. The CDR3 covers 14 residues. The germline V gene has CDR1 MDHEN and CDR2 SYDVKM. In nucleotides, the CDR3 is TGTGCCAGCATAAAGGCCGGGGGCAATCAGCCCCAGCATTTT. Translation gives CASIKAGGNQPQHF.

For the CDR3, the DNA is TGCGCCAGCAGCCACCTCACAGGTGGGGATGGCACAGATACGCAGTATTTT. Its protein is CASSHLTGGDGTDTQYF. The chain links TRBV4-3 to TRBJ2-3; D might be TRBD1 (5 bases). V shed 3 bases and J shed 1 base, with 17 bases lying between them. This CDR3 has 17 residues. CDR1 is LGHNA and CDR2 is YSLEER in the germline V gene.

This clonotype occurred once. The chain combines TRBV6-5 with TRBJ2-3, with 9 positions matching TRBD2. The CDR3 has 19 residues. Germline V lookup: CDR1 MNHEY, CDR2 SVGAGI. V was clipped by 0 bases and J by 5 bases; unmatched bases: 15. The CDR3 DNA reads TGTGCCAGCAGTTACTCGAGTTACTTAGCGGGAGATAGTAGAGATACGCAGTATTTT. It yields the protein CASSYSSYLAGDSRDTQYF.

Worth noting for this clonotype: The junction differs from germline at one of its ends, possibly a read error. The V call is TRBV7-7, the J call TRBJ2-1; 13 bases map to TRBD2. The CDR3 extends over 16 amino acids. The germline V gene encodes CDR1 SSHAT and CDR2 FNYEAQ (reference sequence). CDR3: CASTPSPGLAGNEQFF. The CDR3 DNA follows: TGTGCTAGCACCCCGTCCCCGGGACTAGCGGGGAATGAGCAGTTCTTC.

This clonotype has more than one count but fewer than ten. V gene TRBV29-1 combines with J gene TRBJ1-2; D unclear. The CDR3 is made up of 11 amino acids. The V end was cut by 3 bases, the J end by 3 bases, with 5 bases between. Germline V lookup: CDR1 SQVTM, CDR2 ANQGSEA. The CDR3 sequence is CSVDPDYGYTF. The CDR3 DNA reads as TGCAGCGTTGACCCAGACTATGGCTACACCTTC.

The chain couples TRBV9 to TRBJ2-7, with D perhaps assigned TRBD1 or TRBD2 (5 bases each). Germline V gene data show CDR1 as SGDLS and CDR2 as YYNGEE. This CDR3 is 15 amino acids long. Trimming cost V 0 bases and J 3 bases, with 13 bases left between them. CDR3 amino acids: CASSVGTGSVYEQYF. CDR3 coding DNA: TGTGCCAGCAGCGTAGGTACAGGTAGCGTCTACGAGCAGTACTTC. Using reference TRBV9 and TRBJ2-7 for the parts outside the CDR3, the full variable domain is DSGVTQTPKHLITATGQRVTLRCSPRSGDLSVYWYQQSLDQGLQFLIQYYNGEERAKGNILERFSAQQFPDLHSELNLSSLELGDSALYFCASSVGTGSVYEQYFGPGTRLTVT.

This clonotype was recorded a few times. The chain couples TRBV6-2 or TRBV6-3 to TRBJ2-7, with 9 bases identical to TRBD1. J gave up 3 bases and V 7 bases, and 13 bases lay outside the gene matches. The germline V gene has CDR1 MNHEY and CDR2 SVGEGT. CDR3 length: 16 amino acids. CDR3 in DNA: TGTGCCAGCAAAGTGACAGGGGGATGGTTGGGCTACGAGCAGTACTTC. Protein sequence: CASKVTGGWLGYEQYF.

The V and J genes are TRBV25-1 and TRBJ2-7; D remains ambiguous. Per germline, CDR1 MGHDK and CDR2 SYGVNS. CDR3 size: 12 residues. Trimming shortened V by 5 bases and J by 2 bases, and 7 bases separated the two germline ends. CDR3 in amino acids: CASSRGTYEQYF. As DNA, the CDR3 is TGTGCCAGCAGTCGAGGAACCTACGAGCAGTACTTC.

A word on this clonotype: One end of the junction is discordant with germline, which a read error may explain. The gene calls are TRBV7-9 and TRBJ1-2, with TRBD1 as a possible D gene (5 bases). This CDR3 region has 12 residues. Germline CDR1 reads SEHNR; CDR2 reads FQNEAQ (reference sequence). DNA for the CDR3: TGTGCCAGCGGCTTAGTGGGGGATGGCTACACCTTC. Its protein product is CASGLVGDGYTF.

A word on this clonotype: One junction end does not reproduce the germline sequence, and a read error may be involved. V is TRBV20-1 and J is TRBJ1-2; tentatively, D is TRBD1 (6 bases). The CDR3 length is 15 residues. CDR1 and CDR2 (germline): DFQATT, SNEGSKA (reference sequence). CDR3 region: CSTRVQGTWLAGYTF. The CDR3 DNA is TGCAGTACTAGAGTCCAGGGGACATGGTTGGCTGGCTACACCTTC.

This clonotype has just one count. J is TRBJ2-7 and V is TRBV28; weak D call: TRBD2 (5 bases). The CDR3 spans 17 residues. In germline, CDR1 is MDHEN, CDR2 SYDVKM. Trimming took 7 bases from V and 4 from J, leaving 26 bases between them. In nucleotides, the CDR3 is TGTGCCAGCACCTCGCTCCTACGCGACAAAACGGGGTACGAGCAGTACTTC. Protein sequence: CASTSLLRDKTGYEQYF.

The chain combines TRBV5-4 with TRBJ2-5; 8 bases match TRBD1. The V gene's germline CDR1 is SGHNT and CDR2 YYREEE (reference sequence). The CDR3 contains 15 residues. V shed 3 bases, J shed 0 bases, and the junction held 4 bases outside the gene matches. Here the CDR3 reads CASSSRTGYQETQYF. In DNA form, the CDR3 reads TGTGCCAGCAGCTCAAGGACAGGGTACCAAGAGACCCAGTACTTC.

In DNA form, the CDR3 reads TGCAGTGCTGAGGGACTAGCGGAACATTACTCGGCCGGGGAGCTGTTTTTT. The encoded protein is CSAEGLAEHYSAGELFF. The chain links TRBV20-1 to TRBJ2-2; 11 nucleotides line up with TRBD2. This CDR3 is 17 amino acids long. The germline V gene encodes CDR1 DFQATT and CDR2 SNEGSKA (reference sequence). With V trimmed by 5 bases and J by 6 bases, 14 bases remained unmatched.

The chain combines TRBV7-6 with TRBJ2-5; 9 nucleotides align to TRBD2. This CDR3 comprises 15 residues. Losses at the gene ends were 5 bases for V and 2 bases for J; bases not matched to a gene: 6. The V gene's germline CDR1 is SGHVS and CDR2 FNYEAQ. In DNA form, the CDR3 reads TGTGCCAGCAGCCTGGGTAGCGGGAGACAAGAGACCCAGTACTTC. Translating gives CASSLGSGRQETQYF.

This clonotype was recorded only once. The CDR3 sequence is CAIRRTSGDNEQFF. CDR3 nucleotides: TGTGCCATCCGCCGGACTAGCGGAGACAATGAGCAGTTCTTC. V and J are TRBV10-3 and TRBJ2-1; TRBD2 matches 10 bases. The junction had 6 bases not matched to a gene; V was cut back by 8 bases and J by 5 bases. CDR1 ENHRY and CDR2 SYGVKD come from the germline V gene. This CDR3 region has 14 residues.

The DNA of the CDR3 is TGTGCCAGCCCTTGGGGGTGGACCTACGAGCAGTACTTC. It is translated as CASPWGWTYEQYF. The chain couples TRBV6-4 to TRBJ2-7; D could derive from TRBD1 or TRBD2 (5 bases each). The CDR3 loop spans 13 amino acids. Per the germline V gene, CDR1 is MRHNA and CDR2 is SNTAGT. With 8 bases removed from V and 2 bases from J, the gap between germline ends came to 13 bases.

This clonotype was found a few times. The chain has TRBV18 and TRBJ1-1, with 8 nucleotides matching TRBD1. The junction had 6 bases not matched to a gene; V was cut back by 5 bases and J by 1 base. Germline V lookup: CDR1 KGHSH, CDR2 LQKENI. This CDR3 has 15 amino acids. The CDR3 is CASSMTGVRNTEAFF. DNA of the CDR3: TGTGCCAGCTCAATGACAGGGGTGCGGAACACTGAAGCTTTCTTT.

About this clonotype itself: The DNA is omitted, as the CDR3 cannot be located on it reliably, and the CDR3 follows TCRdb's listing. The chain employs TRBV7-5 and TRBJ2-5; the listed D gene, TRBD1, was not tested against the DNA. TRBV7-5 is reported as a pseudogene. 17 amino acids form the CDR3, both terminal residues included. The CDR3: CISVPEADLTGYETQYF.